What follows are 24 T cell receptor beta chains derived from one specimen sequenced in a study of T cell changes during pregnancy in multiple sclerosis. TCRdb's table, derived via immunoSEQ multiplex PCR, lists solely in-frame clones and lacks some. The repertoire has 45,000 to 65,000 clones, about nine tenths of them found once; the top ten carry 0.5%. Sequencing used CD4+ T cells from peripheral blood mononuclear cells, obtained in the third trimester of pregnancy. All receptors come from a female donor with multiple sclerosis, enrolled in a pregnancy study.

The chain joins TRBV6-5 to TRBJ2-1; D perhaps matches TRBD2 (5 bases). Trimming pared 2 bases from V and 11 bases from J, leaving 16 bases between. CDR1 is MNHEY and CDR2 is SVGAGI in the germline V gene. The CDR3 has 14 residues. Here the CDR3 reads CASSYGELRGKQFF. The CDR3 region has the DNA TGTGCCAGCAGTTACGGGGAGCTACGGGGAAAGCAGTTCTTC.

The V and J genes are TRBV6-5 and TRBJ2-1, with 7 bases that match TRBD2. The V and J ends lost 7 bases and 5 bases, in that order; junction bases with no gene match: 8. CDR1 and CDR2 from the germline V gene are MNHEY and SVGAGI. CDR3 length: 14 residues. CDR3 in amino acids: CASIRGSGHNEQFF. The CDR3, as DNA: TGTGCCAGCATTCGCGGGAGCGGACACAATGAGCAGTTCTTC.

The chain carries TRBV6-1 and TRBJ1-5, with 11 bases that match TRBD1. The germline gives CDR1 MNHNS, CDR2 SASEGT. V was clipped by 3 bases and J by 6 bases; unmatched bases: 4. CDR3 length: 15 amino acids. The CDR3, as DNA: TGTGCCAGCAGTGACCGGACAGGGGGCAGTCAGCCCCAGCATTTT. Translated: CASSDRTGGSQPQHF.

The chain employs TRBV27 and TRBJ2-1; TRBD1 is a possible D gene (6 bases). Trimming removed 8 bases from V and 4 bases from J, with 15 bases in between. Germline CDR1 reads MNHEY; CDR2 reads SMNVEV (reference sequence). The CDR3 is 14 residues long. The CDR3 spells CASGVLGGYNEQFF. The CDR3 DNA reads TGTGCCAGCGGTGTTCTAGGGGGTTACAATGAGCAGTTCTTC.

This sequence joins TRBV4-1 and TRBJ1-6, with D uncertain. Germline-derived CDR1 and CDR2 are MGHRA and YSYEKL. The V gene lost 5 bases and the J gene lost 8 bases, with 16 bases spanning the gap. CDR3 size: 15 residues. CDR3 in amino acids: CASSLDRRGHSPLHF. CDR3 coding DNA: TGCGCCAGCAGCTTGGACCGACGAGGGCATTCACCCCTCCACTTT.

As for this clone: The junction departs from germline at one end; a sequencing error may be responsible. Other DNA sequences in this specimen translate into the identical CDR3. The chain has TRBV9 and TRBJ1-3; 7 nucleotides line up with TRBD1. Germline lookup yields CDR1 SGDLS and CDR2 YYNGEE. This CDR3 has 16 residues. The CDR3 loop reads CASSTGQALSGNTIYF. CDR3 bases: TGTGCCAGCAGCACAGGACAGGCCCTCTCTGGAAACACCATATACTTT.

The J gene is TRBJ1-3, the V gene TRBV15; D not certain. The ends were cut back, 6 bases at V and 0 bases at J, with 6 bases in the middle. The CDR3 extends over 13 amino acids. CDR1 and CDR2 (germline): LNHNV, YYDKDF (reference sequence). The CDR3 sequence is CATRPSSGNTIYF. The CDR3 coding sequence is TGTGCCACCAGGCCGAGCTCTGGAAACACCATATATTTT.

V gene TRBV7-2 combines with J gene TRBJ2-7; TRBD2 aligns across 9 bases. This CDR3 region has 14 residues. V was pared by 3 bases and J by 1 base, with 1 base of the junction left unmatched. Germline CDR1 SGHTA, CDR2 FQGNSA. As DNA, the CDR3 is TGTGCCAGCAGCTTGACTAGCGGATCCTACGAGCAGTACTTC. Amino acids: CASSLTSGSYEQYF.

The chain joins TRBV7-8 to TRBJ2-6; D is possibly TRBD2 (7 bases). This CDR3 spans 18 amino acids. Germline lookup yields CDR1 SGHVS and CDR2 FQNEAQ. Trimming shortened V by 5 bases and J by 2 bases, and 19 bases separated the two germline ends. CDR3 sequence reads: CASSLHGGAVAGANVLTF. CDR3 DNA: TGTGCCAGCAGCCTCCATGGGGGGGCTGTAGCTGGGGCCAACGTCCTGACTTTC.

The table lists this clone with a few counts. The J gene is TRBJ1-1, the V gene TRBV19; D gene uncertain. CDR1 LNHDA and CDR2 SQIVND come from the germline V gene (reference sequence). This CDR3 region has 13 residues. V was cut by 0 bases and J by 10 bases, with 12 bases left in between. The chain's CDR3 is CASSIDHPVPAFF. The CDR3 coding sequence is TGTGCCAGTAGTATAGATCACCCAGTGCCAGCTTTCTTT. Filled out from reference TRBV19 and TRBJ1-1, the complete variable domain reads DGGITQSPKYLFRKEGQNVTLSCEQNLNHDAMYWYRQDPGQGLRLIYYSQIVNDFQKGDIAEGYSVSREKKESFPLTVTSAQKNPTAFYLCASSIDHPVPAFFGQGTRLTVV.

The chain couples TRBV2 to TRBJ2-5; 7 bases are shared with TRBD2. Germline CDR1 is SNHLY and CDR2 is FYNNEI. The CDR3 has 15 residues. J was trimmed by 2 bases and V by 6 bases; bases with no gene match: 9. Here the CDR3 reads CASRGSGPRQETQYF. The CDR3 DNA sequence: TGTGCCAGCAGGGGTAGCGGGCCCCGACAAGAGACCCAGTACTTC.

The rearrangement uses TRBV5-1 and TRBJ1-1, with no clear D. The CDR3 has 13 residues. Germline V gene sequence: CDR1 SGHRS, CDR2 YFSETQ. The V end lost 2 bases, the J end lost 3 bases, and 8 bases lay between the germline ends. In DNA form, the CDR3 reads TGCGCCAGCAGCTTCTGGAGGGACACTGAAGCTTTCTTT. Protein sequence: CASSFWRDTEAFF.

This chain connects TRBV27 to TRBJ1-5, with D maybe TRBD1 (6 bases). The CDR3 is 16 residues long. V lost 6 bases, J lost 1 base, and 16 bases lay in between. From germline, CDR1 is MNHEY and CDR2 SMNVEV (reference sequence). In nucleotides, the CDR3 is TGTGCCAGCAGAAAAGACCTCACAGGGAGCAATCAGCCCCAGCATTTT. This codes for CASRKDLTGSNQPQHF.

The chain combines TRBV9 with TRBJ2-2; 7 nucleotides line up with TRBD1. Germline CDR1 reads SGDLS; CDR2 reads YYNGEE. V lost 7 bases and J lost 0; bases outside the gene matches: 6. The CDR3 is made up of 15 amino acids. In DNA form, the CDR3 reads TGTGCCAGCGAACAGACAGGGACGAACACCGGGGAGCTGTTTTTT. Translated, it gives CASEQTGTNTGELFF. The entire variable domain, with the rest obtained from reference TRBV9 and TRBJ2-2, is as follows: DSGVTQTPKHLITATGQRVTLRCSPRSGDLSVYWYQQSLDQGLQFLIQYYNGEERAKGNILERFSAQQFPDLHSELNLSSLELGDSALYFCASEQTGTNTGELFFGEGSRLTVL.

V and J are TRBV9 and TRBJ1-6; 7 bases match TRBD1. V was pared by 3 bases and J by 7 bases, with 10 bases of the junction left unmatched. Per germline, CDR1 SGDLS and CDR2 YYNGEE. The CDR3 totals 16 residues. The DNA of the CDR3 is TGTGCCAGCAGCGGAGGGACAGCTAGGCCAAATTCACCCCTCCACTTT. As protein: CASSGGTARPNSPLHF.

The rearrangement joins TRBV2 to TRBJ2-2, with TRBD2 matching 9 bases. Germline CDR1 is SNHLY and CDR2 is FYNNEI. V shed 7 bases, J shed 0 bases, and the junction held 9 bases outside the gene matches. CDR3 length: 17 residues. This chain's CDR3 is CASTRSAGGTNTGELFF. The CDR3 coding sequence is TGTGCCAGCACGAGGTCGGCGGGGGGGACGAACACCGGGGAGCTGTTTTTT. Based on the CDR3 plus reference TRBV2 and TRBJ2-2, the full variable domain is EPEVTQTPSHQVTQMGQEVILRCVPISNHLYFYWYRQILGQKVEFLVSFYNNEISEKSEIFDDQFSVERPDGSNFTLKIRSTKLEDSAMYFCASTRSAGGTNTGELFFGEGSRLTVL.

CDR3 region: CASSLAMGQGAEAFF. CDR3 coding DNA: TGTGCCAGCAGCTTGGCTATGGGACAGGGCGCTGAAGCTTTCTTT. The gene calls are TRBV5-4 and TRBJ1-1; 9 nucleotides align to TRBD1. The CDR3 has 15 residues. CDR1 SGHNT and CDR2 YYREEE come from the germline V gene (reference sequence). With 0 bases clipped from V and 6 bases from J, the junction kept 6 bases outside the gene matches.

The chain uses TRBV11-3 and TRBJ2-7; 9 bases map to TRBD1. There are 15 residues in the CDR3. CDR1 SGHNT and CDR2 YENEEA come from the germline V gene. J lost 5 bases, V lost 1 base, and 6 bases had no gene match. The CDR3 spells CASSLGTGALHEQYF. The CDR3 DNA reads as TGTGCCAGCAGCTTAGGGACAGGGGCGCTGCACGAGCAGTACTTC.

The chain combines TRBV6-6 with TRBJ1-5; D is possibly TRBD1 (6 bases). Germline values: CDR1 MNHNY, CDR2 SVGAGI (reference sequence). Deletions cut 7 bases from V and 5 bases from J, with 12 bases between. The CDR3 covers 13 residues. CDR3 DNA: TGTGCCAGCACCCCCAACAGGGATCAGCCCCAGCATTTT. It translates to CASTPNRDQPQHF.

V is TRBV5-1 and J is TRBJ2-3; 11 bases agree with TRBD2. Trimming took 7 bases from V and 4 from J; bases not matched to a gene: 5. Germline V gene sequence: CDR1 SGHRS, CDR2 YFSETQ. The CDR3 contains 14 residues. The CDR3, as DNA: TGCGCCAGCCGCACTAGCGGGGGCCCAGATACGCAGTATTTT. Protein sequence: CASRTSGGPDTQYF.

J is TRBJ1-6 and V is TRBV10-1, with TRBD1 matching over 7 bases. V was pared by 2 bases and J by 8 bases, with 6 bases of the junction left unmatched. The CDR3 is 15 residues long. Germline values: CDR1 WNHNN, CDR2 SYGVQD (reference sequence). The CDR3 here is CASSEPTRGDSPLHF. CDR3 nucleotide sequence: TGCGCCAGCAGTGAGCCCACCAGGGGGGATTCACCCCTCCACTTT.

The chain employs TRBV27 and TRBJ2-7, with 15 bases identical to TRBD2. Trimming cost V 4 bases and J 0 bases; bases outside gene matches: 4. Germline assignment: CDR1 MNHEY and CDR2 SMNVEV (reference sequence). The CDR3 extends over 17 amino acids. The CDR3 nucleotides are TGTGCCAGCAGTTCCCGGACTAGCGGGGGGGCCTCCTACGAGCAGTACTTC. Encoded protein: CASSSRTSGGASYEQYF.

The chain couples TRBV2 to TRBJ1-3, with a tentative D call TRBD1 (5 bases). The ends were cut back, 7 bases at V and 8 bases at J, with 12 bases in the middle. CDR1 and CDR2 (germline): SNHLY, FYNNEI. The CDR3 sequence is 12 residues long. This chain's CDR3 is CASTLSRDTIYF. The CDR3 region has the DNA TGTGCCAGCACCCTCAGCAGGGACACCATATATTTT.

The chain joins TRBV2 to TRBJ1-5; TRBD1 matches at 8 bases. This CDR3 contains 13 residues. CDR1 is SNHLY, CDR2 FYNNEI, per germline. V was clipped by 7 bases and J by 7 bases; unmatched bases: 6. The CDR3 nucleotides are TGTGCCAGCATCGCGGACAGGGCCCAGCCCCAGCATTTT. Amino acid sequence: CASIADRAQPQHF.